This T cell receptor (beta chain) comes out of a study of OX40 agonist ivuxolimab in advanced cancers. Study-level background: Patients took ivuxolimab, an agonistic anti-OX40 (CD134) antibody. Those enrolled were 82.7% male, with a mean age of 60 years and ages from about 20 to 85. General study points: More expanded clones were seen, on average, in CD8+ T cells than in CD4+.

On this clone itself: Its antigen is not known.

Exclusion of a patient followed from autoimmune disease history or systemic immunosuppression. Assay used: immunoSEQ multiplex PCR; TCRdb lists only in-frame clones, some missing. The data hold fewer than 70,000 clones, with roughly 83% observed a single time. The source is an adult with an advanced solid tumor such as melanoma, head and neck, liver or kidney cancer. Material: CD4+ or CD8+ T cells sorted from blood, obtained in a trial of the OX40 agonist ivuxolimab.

DNA of the CDR3: TGTGCCAGCAGCACGGAGTTTCGCTCACCCCTCCACTTT. This encodes CASSTEFRSPLHF. The chain employs TRBV28 and TRBJ1-6; D is unresolved. Germline CDR1 and CDR2: MDHEN and SYDVKM. With 6 bases removed from V and 10 bases from J, the gap between germline ends came to 13 bases. The length of the CDR3 is 13 residues.